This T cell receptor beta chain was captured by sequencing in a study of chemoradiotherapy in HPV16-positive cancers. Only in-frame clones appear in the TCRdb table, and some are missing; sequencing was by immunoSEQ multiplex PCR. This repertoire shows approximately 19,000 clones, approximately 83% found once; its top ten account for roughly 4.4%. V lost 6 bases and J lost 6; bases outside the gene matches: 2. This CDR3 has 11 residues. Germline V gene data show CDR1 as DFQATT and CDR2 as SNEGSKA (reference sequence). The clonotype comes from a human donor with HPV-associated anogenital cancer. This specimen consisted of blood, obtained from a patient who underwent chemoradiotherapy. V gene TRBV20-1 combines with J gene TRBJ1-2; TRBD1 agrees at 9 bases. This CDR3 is CSARTGDGYTF. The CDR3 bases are TGCAGTGCACGGACAGGGGATGGCTACACCTTC.